This TCR beta chain appears in the sequencing data of a study of cytomegalovirus exposure and HLA in healthy donors. Whole-study findings and limits: Later examination showed HLA-associated TCR beta chains had greater clonal expansion than equally common others. In a later analysis, V- and J-gene trimming of beta chains associated with a DCLRE1C missense variant, replicated independently.

PCR amplification relied on 60 Vbeta primers (plus 13 Jbeta primers). The assay was immunoSEQ multiplex PCR, and TCRdb's table has in-frame clones only and misses some. Here the sample spans about 250,000 clones, 70% to 90% being singletons. Worth noting for this clone: As yet, its antigen is unknown.

Trimming took off 7 bases at V and 7 bases at J, with 16 bases between the two ends. From germline, CDR1 is MNHEY and CDR2 SVGAGI. CDR3 length: 14 amino acids. V usage is TRBV6-5 and J usage is TRBJ1-4; TRBD1 is a possible D gene (6 bases). The source material was PBMCs. The sequence was collected from a girl aged 2 to 9 in good health and CMV-seronegative. In DNA, the CDR3 is TGTGCCAGCAAAAAAGGGGGGGCAGGTGAAAAACTGTTTTTT. Amino acid sequence: CASKKGGAGEKLFF.